The 17 T cell receptor beta chains given below trace back to one sample, sequenced in a study of blood T cell repertoires in COVID-19. Only in-frame clones appear in the TCRdb table, and some are missing; sequencing was by immunoSEQ multiplex PCR. In the table there are 77,000 or so clones, about 74% of which are singletons. Sequences were obtained from peripheral blood. The source of these receptors is a human donor with acute or convalescent COVID-19. The donor label of this sample is uncertain.

This clone was counted a single time. This CDR3 is CASRRDYGQPQHF. In nucleotides, the CDR3 is TGTGCCAGCCGCAGGGACTACGGCCAGCCCCAGCATTTT. The rearrangement links TRBV6-6 to TRBJ1-5; TRBD1 is a possible D gene (5 bases). V was shortened by 8 bases and J by 7 bases, with 15 bases between the two germline ends. Germline lookup yields CDR1 MNHNY and CDR2 SVGAGI (reference sequence). The CDR3 sequence is 13 residues long.

The chain combines TRBV3-1 (or the pseudogene TRBV3-2) with TRBJ2-7; maybe TRBD2 (5 bases). Germline CDR1 reads LGHDT; CDR2 reads YNNKEL (reference sequence). CDR3 length: 14 residues. Trimming pared 0 bases from V and 1 base from J, leaving 7 bases between. The CDR3 nucleotides read TGTGCCAGCAGCCAAGATCCGGGATCCTACGAGCAGTACTTC. It specifies CASSQDPGSYEQYF.

This clone came up a few times. The CDR3 coding sequence is TGTGCCAGCCACCCGACAGGGACTGGAAACACCATATATTTT. Protein sequence: CASHPTGTGNTIYF. The rearrangement links TRBV19 to TRBJ1-3; TRBD1 matches 7 bases. Trimming cost V 9 bases and J 2 bases; bases outside gene matches: 7. This CDR3 region has 14 residues. The V gene's germline CDR1 is LNHDA and CDR2 SQIVND (reference sequence).

The chain is built from TRBV3-1 (or the pseudogene TRBV3-2) and TRBJ2-7; 12 bases align to TRBD1. J lost 4 bases, V lost 2 bases, and 6 bases had no gene match. CDR1 is LGHDT, CDR2 YNNKEL, per germline (reference sequence). CDR3 length: 16 residues. CDR3 loop: CASSQYKGQGAYEQYF. As DNA, the CDR3 is TGTGCCAGCAGCCAATATAAGGGACAGGGGGCATACGAGCAGTACTTC.

The gene calls are TRBV6-5 and TRBJ2-5, with 9 bases identical to TRBD1. Looked up from germline, CDR1 is MNHEY and CDR2 is SVGAGI. With 2 bases clipped from V and 2 bases from J, the junction kept 3 bases outside the gene matches. The CDR3 is made up of 15 amino acids. The CDR3 sequence: CASSYGGQGQETQYF. The CDR3 DNA follows: TGTGCCAGCAGTTACGGGGGACAGGGACAAGAGACCCAGTACTTC.

This rearrangement joins TRBV2 to TRBJ1-2; 10 bases match TRBD1. Unmatched junction bases numbered 12, after V lost 7 bases and J lost 13 bases. Germline CDR1 reads SNHLY; CDR2 reads FYNNEI. The CDR3 is made up of 13 amino acids. The CDR3 loop reads CASTVRDRGGFTF. The CDR3 nucleotides are TGTGCCAGCACAGTCCGGGACAGGGGAGGTTTCACCTTC.

The CDR3 protein is CAISVDRANSPLHF. CDR3 sequence (DNA): TGTGCCATCAGTGTTGACAGAGCCAATTCACCCCTCCACTTT. This chain joins TRBV10-3 and TRBJ1-6, with D tentatively TRBD1 (5 bases). The V gene lost 4 bases and the J gene lost 7 bases, with 11 bases spanning the gap. From germline, CDR1 is ENHRY and CDR2 SYGVKD. The CDR3 is made up of 14 amino acids.

J is TRBJ2-7 and V is TRBV19; 7 bases are a match to TRBD1. There are 14 residues in the CDR3. Trimming removed 6 bases from V and 3 bases from J; junction bases left unmatched: 8. Per the germline V gene, CDR1 is LNHDA and CDR2 is SQIVND (reference sequence). The CDR3 reads CASSLDRWGYEQYF. The DNA of the CDR3 is TGTGCCAGTAGCCTGGACAGGTGGGGCTACGAGCAGTACTTC. The variable domain in full, completed from reference TRBV19 and TRBJ2-7, reads DGGITQSPKYLFRKEGQNVTLSCEQNLNHDAMYWYRQDPGQGLRLIYYSQIVNDFQKGDIAEGYSVSREKKESFPLTVTSAQKNPTAFYLCASSLDRWGYEQYFGPGTRLTVT.

This clone was seen once. The DNA for the CDR3 is TGCGCCAGCAGCCCGGGAACTACGAACACTGAAGCTTTCTTT. Amino acid sequence: CASSPGTTNTEAFF. The gene calls are TRBV5-1 and TRBJ1-1, with D unclear. Germline V gene data show CDR1 as SGHRS and CDR2 as YFSETQ. V lost 4 bases, J lost 1 base, and 11 bases lay in between. The CDR3 has 14 residues.

CDR3 DNA: TGTGCTTGCCAGCGGGGGGTGGGGACCCAGTACTTC. It encodes CACQRGVGTQYF. The rearrangement links TRBV15 to TRBJ2-5, with TRBD2 identical over 9 bases. The CDR3 spans 12 residues. Germline V gene sequence: CDR1 LNHNV, CDR2 YYDKDF (reference sequence). Filled out from reference TRBV15 and TRBJ2-5, the complete variable domain reads DAMVIQNPRYQVTQFGKPVTLSCSQTLNHNVMYWYQQKSSQAPKLLFHYYDKDFNNEADTPDNFQSRRPNTSFCFLDIRSPGLGDTAMYLCACQRGVGTQYFGPGTRLLVL.

V usage is TRBV5-4 and J usage is TRBJ1-1; D is possibly TRBD1 (5 bases). V lost 4 bases and J 3 bases, leaving 22 bases between the germline ends. There are 17 residues in the CDR3. The germline gives CDR1 SGHNT, CDR2 YYREEE (reference sequence). The CDR3 reads CASSPPVYTGGDTEAFF. The CDR3 DNA reads as TGTGCCAGCAGCCCTCCCGTATACACGGGAGGGGACACTGAAGCTTTCTTT.

The rearrangement joins TRBV18 to TRBJ1-1; D call uncertain. Per germline, CDR1 KGHSH and CDR2 LQKENI. CDR3 length equals 16 residues. V was shortened by 3 bases and J by 0 bases, with 14 bases between the two germline ends. The CDR3 loop reads CASSPPGNTMNTEAFF. In DNA, the CDR3 is TGTGCCAGCTCACCCCCAGGAAACACAATGAACACTGAAGCTTTCTTT.

With regard to this clone: This may come from a read error, since a much larger clone is one base off. This chain links TRBV7-6 with TRBJ2-2; D is undetermined. CDR1 and CDR2 (germline): SGHVS, FNYEAQ. The CDR3 spans 14 residues. Trimming removed 1 base from V and 0 bases from J, with 3 bases in between. In nucleotides, the CDR3 is TGTGCCAGCAGCTTAGGCGCGAACACCGGGGAGCTGTTTTTT. Its protein product is CASSLGANTGELFF.

V is TRBV6-1 and J is TRBJ2-7; 9 bases fit TRBD2. The CDR3 runs 18 residues. Trimming removed 1 base from V and 4 bases from J; junction bases left unmatched: 14. Looked up from germline, CDR1 is MNHNS and CDR2 is SASEGT. As DNA, the CDR3 is TGTGCCAGCAGTGAAGAGGGGATAACTAGCGGGCGAAGATACGAGCAGTACTTC. Its protein product is CASSEEGITSGRRYEQYF.

The chain uses TRBV11-1 and TRBJ1-5; D gene unclear. Germline-derived CDR1 and CDR2 are SGHAT and FQDESV (reference sequence). This CDR3 has 13 amino acids. The V and J ends lost 5 bases and 7 bases respectively, with 12 bases between them. The CDR3 loop is CASSQDGKQPQHF. The CDR3 nucleotides are TGTGCCAGCAGCCAGGATGGAAAGCAGCCCCAGCATTTT.

The chain links TRBV18 to TRBJ1-5; TRBD1 is a possible D gene (5 bases). Germline V gene lookup returns CDR1 KGHSH and CDR2 LQKENI. The V end was cut by 4 bases, the J end by 3 bases, with 13 bases between. The CDR3 totals 15 residues. The CDR3 bases are TGTGCCAGCTCACTCCAACAGGCGAACAATCAGCCCCAGCATTTT. This translates into CASSLQQANNQPQHF.

The CDR3: CASSPTQGINSPLHF. CDR3 nucleotide sequence: TGTGCCAGCTCACCGACTCAGGGGATAAATTCACCCCTCCACTTT. V usage is TRBV18 and J usage is TRBJ1-6, with TRBD1 as a possible D gene (6 bases). The CDR3 loop spans 15 amino acids. Germline V gives CDR1 KGHSH, CDR2 LQKENI. The V and J ends lost 3 bases and 7 bases respectively, with 13 bases between them.